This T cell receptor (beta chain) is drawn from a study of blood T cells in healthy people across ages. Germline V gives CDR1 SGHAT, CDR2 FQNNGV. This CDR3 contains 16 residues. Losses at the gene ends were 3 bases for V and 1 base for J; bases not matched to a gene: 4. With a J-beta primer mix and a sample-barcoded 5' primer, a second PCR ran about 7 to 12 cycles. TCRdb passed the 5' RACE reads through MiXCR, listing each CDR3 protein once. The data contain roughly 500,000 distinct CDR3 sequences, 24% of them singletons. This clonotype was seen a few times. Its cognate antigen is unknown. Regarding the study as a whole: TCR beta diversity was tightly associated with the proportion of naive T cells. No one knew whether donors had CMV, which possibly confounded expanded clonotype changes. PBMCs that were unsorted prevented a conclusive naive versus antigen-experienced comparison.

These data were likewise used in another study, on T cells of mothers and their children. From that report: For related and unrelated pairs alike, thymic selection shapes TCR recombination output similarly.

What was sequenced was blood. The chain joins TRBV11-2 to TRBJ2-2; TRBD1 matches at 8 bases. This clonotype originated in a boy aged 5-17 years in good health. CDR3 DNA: TGTGCCAGCAGCTTGCAGGGGGCCAGGAACACCGGGGAGCTGTTTTTT. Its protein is CASSLQGARNTGELFF.